One and the same sample provided the 26 T cell receptor gamma chains below, sequenced in a study of Vδ1+ human thymocytes. Study-wide findings and caveats: In the thymus, TRG and TRD repertoires looked highly polyclonal with Gaussian CDR3 lengths.

These receptors' targets are unknown. Extracted RNA was reverse transcribed into cDNA. Multiplex PCR used pooled V-gene forward primers and a constant-region reverse primer to amplify CDR3s. TCRdb reprocessed the multiplex PCR reads using CATT. The table lists more than 25,000 gamma-chain clones, around 20% of them singletons. The sequenced sample was Vdelta1+ gamma-delta thymocytes from the thymus. As for subset: FACS-sorted CD3+ TCRalphabeta- TCRVdelta1+ TCRVdelta2- thymocytes. These receptors originate from a boy younger than two who had congenital heart surgery.

This clone came up a few times. At the DNA level, this CDR3 is encoded by other sequences in the same sample as well. This chain joins TRGV2 and TRGJ1 or TRGJ2. Trimming took 0 bases from V and 4 from J; bases not matched to a gene: 6. This CDR3 is built from 14 residues. In germline, CDR1 is EGSNGY, CDR2 YDSYNSKV. The CDR3 is CATWDGPTYYKKLF. In DNA form, the CDR3 reads TGTGCCACCTGGGACGGGCCAACATATTATAAGAAACTCTTT.

The V call is TRGV9, the J call TRGJ1 or TRGJ2. With V trimmed by 2 bases and J by 4 bases, 11 bases remained unmatched. Germline V gives CDR1 GITISATS, CDR2 ISYDGTV (reference sequence). The CDR3 length is 15 residues. CDR3 nucleotides: TGTGCCTTGTGGGAGGCCTACTGGGGATATTATAAGAAACTCTTT. This gives the protein CALWEAYWGYYKKLF.

This clone appeared a few times. The chain combines TRGV4 with TRGJP1. This CDR3 region has 12 residues. After removal of 6 bases from V and 6 bases from J, the junction contained 4 bases not matched to a gene. Germline V gives CDR1 EGSTGY, CDR2 YDSYTSSV. The CDR3 sequence is CATWNSGWFKIF. The CDR3 nucleotides read TGTGCCACCTGGAATTCTGGTTGGTTCAAGATATTT.

This clone was seen only a few times. The V gene is TRGV3, the J gene TRGJ1 or TRGJ2. This CDR3 is 13 amino acids long. The ends lost 1 base at V and 12 bases at J; junction bases unmatched: 12. Germline assignment: CDR1 VTNTFY and CDR2 YDVSTARD (reference sequence). The CDR3 region is CATWDRPETMKLF. CDR3 sequence (DNA): TGTGCCACCTGGGACAGACCGGAAACGATGAAACTCTTT.

The chain uses TRGV5 and TRGJ1 or TRGJ2. The CDR3 has 12 amino acids. CDR1 and CDR2 (germline): VINAFY, YDVSNSKD. The V segment lost 5 bases and the J segment 5 bases; nucleotides outside the gene matches: 6. The CDR3 DNA reads as TGTGCCACCTGGGGCTCGAATTATAAGAAACTCTTT. Protein sequence: CATWGSNYKKLF.

This clone was counted between two and nine times. This chain connects TRGV9 to TRGJ1 or TRGJ2. V gave up 0 bases and J gave up 10 bases; unmatched junction bases: 9. The V gene's germline CDR1 is GITISATS and CDR2 ISYDGTV (reference sequence). The CDR3 consists of 13 residues. The DNA for the CDR3 is TGTGCCTTGTGGGAGGTGCATGAATCGAAGAAACTCTTT. Encoded protein: CALWEVHESKKLF.

Regarding this clone: A clone one base away is much larger, so this may be a read error. The chain links TRGV8 to TRGJ1 or TRGJ2. The CDR3 runs to 12 residues. V shed 4 bases and J 4 bases; nucleotides not matched to a gene: 4. In germline, CDR1 is VENAVY, CDR2 YDSYNSRV. The CDR3 region has the DNA TGTGCCACCTGGGAAGAGTATTATAAGAAACTCTTT. Translated: CATWEEYYKKLF.

The chain is built from TRGV3 and TRGJ1 or TRGJ2. Germline V gene lookup returns CDR1 VTNTFY and CDR2 YDVSTARD (reference sequence). V lost 3 bases and J lost 8; bases outside the gene matches: 10. The CDR3 has 13 amino acids. CDR3 nucleotides: TGTGCCACCTGGGACCTCAATACTAATAAGAAACTCTTT. Protein sequence: CATWDLNTNKKLF.

This clone was detected only a few times. Additional DNA sequences in this sample encode the identical CDR3. The genes are TRGV9 and TRGJP2. The ends lost 1 base at V and 2 bases at J; junction bases unmatched: 1. CDR3 length: 14 residues. CDR1 and CDR2 (germline): GITISATS, ISYDGTV (reference sequence). The CDR3 here is CALWEVSSDWIKTF. CDR3 coding DNA: TGTGCCTTGTGGGAGGTCAGTAGTGATTGGATCAAGACGTTT.

This clone has just a few counts. This may stem from a read error, because a much larger clone lies one nucleotide away. This rearrangement joins TRGV5 to TRGJ1 or TRGJ2. This CDR3 has 13 amino acids. CDR1 and CDR2 from the germline V gene are VINAFY and YDVSNSKD. V was clipped by 2 bases and J by 7 bases; unmatched bases: 8. The CDR3 spells CATWDMPGYKKLF. The CDR3 region has the DNA TGTGCCACCTGGGACATGCCGGGGTATAAGAAACTCTTT.

This clone has just a few counts. Within the sample, other DNA sequences also encode this same CDR3. The chain uses TRGV2 and TRGJP1. This CDR3 has 12 residues. The junction had 1 base not matched to a gene; V was cut back by 1 base and J by 8 bases. CDR1 and CDR2 from the germline V gene are EGSNGY and YDSYNSKV. The CDR3 DNA is TGTGCCACCTGGGACGGAGGTTGGTTCAAGATATTT. It yields the protein CATWDGGWFKIF.

This clone is categorized as medium-sized. Other DNA sequences of this sample code for an identical CDR3. The chain has TRGV4 and TRGJP2. The trim removed 1 base at V and 2 bases at J, leaving 1 base unmatched. The CDR3 extends over 14 amino acids. The V gene's germline CDR1 is EGSTGY and CDR2 YDSYTSSV. CDR3 region: CATWDGSSDWIKTF. The CDR3 DNA reads TGTGCCACCTGGGATGGAAGTAGTGATTGGATCAAGACGTTT.

The rearrangement joins TRGV5 to TRGJ1 or TRGJ2. This CDR3 is 14 amino acids long. V shed 3 bases, J shed 1 base, and the junction held 6 bases outside the gene matches. Per the germline V gene, CDR1 is VINAFY and CDR2 is YDVSNSKD. The CDR3 loop reads CATWDRTNYYKKLF. Written as DNA, the CDR3 is TGTGCCACCTGGGACCGAACTAATTATTATAAGAAACTCTTT.

The chain carries TRGV4 and TRGJ1 or TRGJ2. The CDR3 contains 14 residues. Germline CDR1 is EGSTGY and CDR2 is YDSYTSSV. The V and J ends lost 0 bases and 6 bases, in that order; junction bases with no gene match: 8. CDR3 region: CATWDGSRIYKKLF. In DNA, the CDR3 is TGTGCCACCTGGGATGGGTCAAGAATTTATAAGAAACTCTTT.

This clone was seen more than once but under ten times. V and J are TRGV8 and TRGJ1 or TRGJ2. CDR1 is VENAVY and CDR2 is YDSYNSRV in the germline V gene. The CDR3 is 13 residues long. The trim removed 1 base at V and 7 bases at J, leaving 7 bases unmatched. CDR3 coding DNA: TGTGCCACCTGGGATAGCCATGGGTATAAGAAACTCTTT. It translates to CATWDSHGYKKLF.

This clone was seen a few times. The chain joins TRGV2 to TRGJP2. Germline CDR1 is EGSNGY and CDR2 is YDSYNSKV. CDR3 length: 16 residues. With 3 bases clipped from V and 1 base from J, the junction kept 8 bases outside the gene matches. CDR3 amino acids: CATWDPARSSDWIKTF. The CDR3 DNA follows: TGTGCCACCTGGGACCCCGCACGTAGTAGTGATTGGATCAAGACGTTT.

This chain links TRGV4 with TRGJ1 or TRGJ2. From germline, CDR1 is EGSTGY and CDR2 YDSYTSSV. The J segment lost 9 bases and the V segment lost 1 base, leaving 9 bases of the junction unmatched. The CDR3 is 13 amino acids. CDR3 region: CATWDGRSGKKLF. Written as DNA, the CDR3 is TGTGCCACCTGGGATGGTAGGAGCGGTAAGAAACTCTTT.

About this clone: At the DNA level, this CDR3 is encoded by other sequences in the same sample as well. This sequence joins TRGV2 and TRGJ1 or TRGJ2. The CDR3 is made up of 13 amino acids. Germline V gene sequence: CDR1 EGSNGY, CDR2 YDSYNSKV. V lost 4 bases and J lost 6; bases outside the gene matches: 9. The CDR3 DNA reads as TGTGCCACCTGGGATGGCAGGGGTTATAAGAAACTCTTT. This codes for CATWDGRGYKKLF.

This clone was seen more than once but under ten times. Different DNA sequences within this sample yield the same CDR3. The rearrangement links TRGV9 to TRGJ1 or TRGJ2. V was pared by 1 base and J by 3 bases, with 9 bases of the junction left unmatched. CDR1 and CDR2 from the germline V gene are GITISATS and ISYDGTV (reference sequence). This CDR3 has 15 amino acids. Here the CDR3 DNA reads TGTGCCTTGTGGGAGGTAGCCGGGGTTTATTATAAGAAACTCTTT. Its translation is CALWEVAGVYYKKLF.

The J gene is TRGJ1 or TRGJ2, the V gene TRGV4. V was pared by 6 bases and J by 3 bases, with 8 bases of the junction left unmatched. The CDR3 consists of 13 residues. Looked up from germline, CDR1 is EGSTGY and CDR2 is YDSYTSSV. DNA of the CDR3: TGTGCCACCTGGATCTACGGTTATTATAAGAAACTCTTT. As protein: CATWIYGYYKKLF.

This clone was recorded a few times. Other DNA sequences from this sample encode an identical CDR3 as well. The chain joins TRGV4 to TRGJ1 or TRGJ2. The CDR3 has 12 residues. Trimming at V came to 0 bases and at J to 10 bases, leaving 6 bases not matched to a gene. In germline, CDR1 is EGSTGY, CDR2 YDSYTSSV. CDR3 sequence (DNA): TGTGCCACCTGGGATGGGCTGCGGAAGAAACTCTTT. Translation gives CATWDGLRKKLF.

This clone was seen only a few times. This chain links TRGV4 with TRGJP2. V trimming: 2 bases; J trimming: 9 bases; junction bases outside the gene matches: 3. The CDR3 contains 12 residues. Germline CDR1 reads EGSTGY; CDR2 reads YDSYTSSV. The CDR3 protein is CATWDENWIKTF. The CDR3 nucleotides read TGTGCCACCTGGGATGAAAATTGGATCAAGACGTTT.

This clone appeared a few times. This chain links TRGV9 with TRGJ1 or TRGJ2. V lost 1 base and J lost 7; bases outside the gene matches: 10. The germline V gene encodes CDR1 GITISATS and CDR2 ISYDGTV (reference sequence). CDR3 size: 14 residues. This CDR3 is CALWEVRLEYKKLF. CDR3 in DNA: TGTGCCTTGTGGGAGGTCCGCCTGGAGTATAAGAAACTCTTT.

This chain uses TRGV8 with TRGJ1 or TRGJ2. The CDR3 sequence is 13 residues long. V lost 5 bases, J lost 10 bases, and 14 bases stayed unmatched. CDR1 is VENAVY and CDR2 is YDSYNSRV in the germline V gene. The CDR3 here is CATWAPCAVKKLF. As DNA, the CDR3 is TGTGCCACCTGGGCCCCATGCGCCGTAAAGAAACTCTTT.

The chain carries TRGV5 and TRGJ1 or TRGJ2. The CDR3 contains 14 residues. From germline, CDR1 is VINAFY and CDR2 YDVSNSKD. The V segment lost 0 bases and the J segment 8 bases; nucleotides outside the gene matches: 10. Here the CDR3 reads CATWDRRGVHKKLF. The CDR3 DNA reads TGTGCCACCTGGGACAGGCGCGGGGTACATAAGAAACTCTTT.

The chain joins TRGV8 to TRGJ1 or TRGJ2. The CDR3 loop spans 12 amino acids. Germline lookup yields CDR1 VENAVY and CDR2 YDSYNSRV. V lost 10 bases to trimming and J lost 6 bases; unmatched junction nucleotides: 12. CDR3 bases: TGTGCCACACTTCTCGGGGCTTATAAGAAACTCTTT. Its protein is CATLLGAYKKLF.